This section outlines one T cell receptor beta chain sequence together with its context. The identical CDR3 is also encoded by other nucleotide sequences in the sample. In terms of age and location, participants ranged from about 18 to 95 years and lived in approximately 24 US areas. Within 2 weeks of study entry, exposed participants had contacted a PCR-confirmed or clinician-diagnosed COVID-19 case. The sample belongs to a study of blood T cell repertoires in COVID-19. Across the study: The analysed material was cDNA or gDNA that came from T cells, B-cell-depleted T cells, or PBMCs.

TCRdb's copy holds only in-frame clones and misses some; the assay was immunoSEQ multiplex PCR. This sample has roughly 430,000 clones, with 70% to 90% found just once. V gave up 8 bases and J gave up 8 bases, with 12 bases separating them. CDR3 length: 11 amino acids. CDR1 and CDR2 from the germline V gene are MNHEY and SVGAGI. This rearrangement joins TRBV6-5 to TRBJ1-2, with D perhaps TRBD1 (5 bases). The sequencing sample was made of PBMCs or T cells enriched from blood (not recorded which). This sequence was found in a woman between 18 and 29 years old who had been exposed to COVID-19. CDR3 protein: CASSSGGGYTF. CDR3 in DNA: TGTGCCAGCTCGTCTGGGGGGGGCTACACCTTC.